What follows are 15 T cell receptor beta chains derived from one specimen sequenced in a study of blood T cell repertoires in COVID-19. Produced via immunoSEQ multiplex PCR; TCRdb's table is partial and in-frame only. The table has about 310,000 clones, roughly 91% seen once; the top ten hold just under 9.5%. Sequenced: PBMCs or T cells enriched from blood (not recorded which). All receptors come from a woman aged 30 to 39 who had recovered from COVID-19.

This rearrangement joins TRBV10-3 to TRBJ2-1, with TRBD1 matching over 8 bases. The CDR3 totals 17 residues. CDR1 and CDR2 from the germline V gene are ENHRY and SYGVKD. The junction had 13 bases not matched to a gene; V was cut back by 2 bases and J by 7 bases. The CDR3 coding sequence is TGTGCCATCAGTGAGACTCCTAGACAGGGGATTTATAATGAGCAGTTCTTC. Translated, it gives CAISETPRQGIYNEQFF.

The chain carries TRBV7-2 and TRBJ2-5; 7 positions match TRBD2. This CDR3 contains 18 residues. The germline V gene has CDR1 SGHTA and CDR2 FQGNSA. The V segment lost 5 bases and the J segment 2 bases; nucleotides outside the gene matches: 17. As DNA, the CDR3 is TGTGCCAGCAGCGCCACGGCGGGAGTTAAAGAGCGGCAAGAGACCCAGTACTTC. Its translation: CASSATAGVKERQETQYF.

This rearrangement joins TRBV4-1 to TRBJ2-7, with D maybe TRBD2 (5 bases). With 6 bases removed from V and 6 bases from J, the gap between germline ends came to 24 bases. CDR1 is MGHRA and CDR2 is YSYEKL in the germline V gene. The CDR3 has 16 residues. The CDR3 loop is CASSQNGLLQDVEQYF. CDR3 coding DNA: TGCGCCAGCAGTCAAAATGGACTCCTCCAAGACGTCGAGCAGTACTTC.

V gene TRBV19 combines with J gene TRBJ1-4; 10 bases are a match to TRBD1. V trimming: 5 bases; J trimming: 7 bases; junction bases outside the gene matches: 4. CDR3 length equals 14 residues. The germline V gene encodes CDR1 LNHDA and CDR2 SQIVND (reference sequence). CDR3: CASSGTGVREKLFF. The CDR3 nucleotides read TGTGCCAGTAGTGGGACAGGGGTACGTGAAAAACTGTTTTTT.

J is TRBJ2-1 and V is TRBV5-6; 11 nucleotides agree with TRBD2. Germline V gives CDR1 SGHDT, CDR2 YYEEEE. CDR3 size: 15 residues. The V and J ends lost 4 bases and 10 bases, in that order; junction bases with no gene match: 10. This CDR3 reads CASSDSGRAWWEQFF. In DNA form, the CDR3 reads TGTGCCAGCAGCGATAGCGGGAGGGCCTGGTGGGAGCAGTTCTTC.

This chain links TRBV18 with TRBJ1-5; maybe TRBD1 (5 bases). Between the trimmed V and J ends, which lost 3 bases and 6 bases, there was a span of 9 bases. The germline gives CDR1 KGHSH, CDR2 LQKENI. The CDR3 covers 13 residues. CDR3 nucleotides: TGTGCCAGCTCACCGCAGGGAAGTCAGCCCCAGCATTTT. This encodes CASSPQGSQPQHF.

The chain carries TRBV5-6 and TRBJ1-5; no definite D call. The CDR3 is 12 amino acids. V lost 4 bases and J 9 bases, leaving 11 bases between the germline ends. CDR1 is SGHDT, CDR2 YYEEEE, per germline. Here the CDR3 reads CASSLGVAPQHF. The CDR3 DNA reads TGTGCCAGCAGCCTAGGTGTTGCGCCCCAGCATTTT.

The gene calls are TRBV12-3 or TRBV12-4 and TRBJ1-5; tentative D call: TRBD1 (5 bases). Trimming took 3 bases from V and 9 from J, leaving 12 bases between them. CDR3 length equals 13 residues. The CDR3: CASSLSGDRPQHF. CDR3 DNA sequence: TGTGCCAGCAGTTTGTCGGGGGATCGGCCCCAGCATTTT.

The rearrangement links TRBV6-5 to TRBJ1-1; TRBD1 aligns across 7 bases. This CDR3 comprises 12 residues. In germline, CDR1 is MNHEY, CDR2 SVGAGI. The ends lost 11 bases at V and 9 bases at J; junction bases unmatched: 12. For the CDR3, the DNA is TGTGCCGCCCACGGGGACAGCCAGAAAGCTTTCTTT. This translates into CAAHGDSQKAFF.

DNA for the CDR3: TGTGCCACCAGTGATTGGACTAGCGGGAGAACAGATACGCAGTATTTT. Its protein product is CATSDWTSGRTDTQYF. This chain links TRBV24-1 with TRBJ2-3; the match to TRBD2 covers 13 bases. The CDR3 runs 16 residues. The ends lost 2 bases at V and 3 bases at J; junction bases unmatched: 1. From germline, CDR1 is KGHDR and CDR2 SFDVKD.

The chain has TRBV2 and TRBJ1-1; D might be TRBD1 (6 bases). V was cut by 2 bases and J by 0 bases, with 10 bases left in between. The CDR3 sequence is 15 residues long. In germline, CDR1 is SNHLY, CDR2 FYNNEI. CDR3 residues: CASSENGQLNTEAFF. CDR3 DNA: TGTGCCAGCAGTGAAAATGGACAGTTGAACACTGAAGCTTTCTTT.

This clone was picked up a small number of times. The CDR3 loop is CASSLAREHGYTF. CDR3 nucleotides: TGTGCCAGCAGCTTGGCCCGGGAACATGGCTACACCTTC. The chain recombines TRBV11-2 with TRBJ1-2; no reliable D call. The V gene's germline CDR1 is SGHAT and CDR2 FQNNGV. The CDR3 length is 13 residues. The ends were cut back, 3 bases at V and 6 bases at J, with 11 bases in the middle.

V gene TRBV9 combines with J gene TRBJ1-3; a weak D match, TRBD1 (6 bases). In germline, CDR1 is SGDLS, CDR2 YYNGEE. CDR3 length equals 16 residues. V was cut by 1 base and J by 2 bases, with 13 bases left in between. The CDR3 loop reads CASSVRSGTPGNTIYF. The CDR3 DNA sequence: TGTGCCAGCAGCGTACGATCAGGGACACCTGGAAACACCATATATTTT. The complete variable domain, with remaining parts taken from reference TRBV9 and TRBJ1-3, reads DSGVTQTPKHLITATGQRVTLRCSPRSGDLSVYWYQQSLDQGLQFLIQYYNGEERAKGNILERFSAQQFPDLHSELNLSSLELGDSALYFCASSVRSGTPGNTIYFGEGSWLTVV.

In nucleotides, the CDR3 is TGCGCCAGCACCTCCGGAGCGGCCCAGCAGTTCTTC. Encoded protein: CASTSGAAQQFF. The chain is built from TRBV10-2 and TRBJ2-1; possibly TRBD2 for D (5 bases). Looked up from germline, CDR1 is WSHSY and CDR2 is SAAADI. There are 12 residues in the CDR3. The germline V and J ends were trimmed by 7 bases and 11 bases, with 15 bases remaining between them.

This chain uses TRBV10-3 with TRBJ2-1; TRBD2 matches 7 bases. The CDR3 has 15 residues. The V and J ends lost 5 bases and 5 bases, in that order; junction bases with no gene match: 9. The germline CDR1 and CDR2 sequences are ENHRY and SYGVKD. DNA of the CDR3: TGTGCCATCAGTCCCGGGGCTAGCGGTAACAATGAGCAGTTCTTC. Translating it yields CAISPGASGNNEQFF.